This TCR beta chain was retrieved from a study of pediatric ulcerative colitis. Findings and limits, study-wide: Blood-rectal clonal overlap within each person was significantly higher in ulcerative colitis patients than controls. This repertoire reflects total lymphocytes rather than subpopulations like regulatory T cells.

This was a survey-level run. Samples were sequenced at Survey level, maximum 500,000 reads. Libraries were prepared by immunoSEQ multiplex PCR; TCRdb keeps only in-frame clonotypes and omits some of them. The repertoire consists of over 10,000 clones, with around 77% occurring once and the leading ten covering roughly 4.5%. Trimming stripped 3 bases from V and 2 bases from J, with 17 bases between. There are 16 residues in the CDR3. Germline loops: CDR1 WSHSY, CDR2 SAAADI. The rectum was sampled with one to two pinch biopsies at colonoscopy. Remarks on this clone: Its matching antigen is unknown.

This clonotype was sampled from a boy younger than 18 who was a control in a study of pediatric ulcerative colitis. The chain employs TRBV10-2 and TRBJ2-7; perhaps TRBD2 as D (6 bases). The sample comprised gut tissue. The CDR3 is CASSDERRGGAYEQYF. For the CDR3, the DNA is TGCGCCAGCAGTGATGAGAGGAGGGGCGGGGCCTACGAGCAGTACTTC.